This T cell receptor beta chain was found in a study of regulatory T cells in long-lasting Graves disease. Through Arm-PCR of CDR3 regions and iRepertoire HTBI primers, TCR beta libraries were built. TCRdb reprocessed the multiplex PCR reads via MiXCR and lists one record per CDR3 protein. Among approximately 540,000 distinct CDR3 sequences listed, about 12% were seen once. J was trimmed by 7 bases and V by 1 base; bases with no gene match: 2. This CDR3 region has 15 residues. Germline assignment: CDR1 LGHNA and CDR2 YNFKEQ. Time point in this sample: newly diagnosed GD, antithyroid drugs for less than 3 months. With RNA extracted from PBMCs as input, the TCR library was made. Around 10 milliliters of peripheral blood were drawn into EDTA tubes. This same sample was also part of a study on T cells in Graves' hyperthyroidism and ophthalmopathy. From that paper: Uncontrolled infection, other autoimmune disease, pregnancy or lactation barred patients from enrollment. The model made its ophthalmopathy prediction, and onset followed a median about 6 months later.

The sequencing here drew on peripheral blood mononuclear cells (PBMCs), taken at new diagnosis, from a patient treated with antithyroid drugs. V is TRBV4-2 and J is TRBJ1-6; 9 bases agree with TRBD1. The sequence was obtained from a woman in her 30s with Graves disease. CDR3 nucleotide sequence: TGTGCCAGCAGCCAAGGGGACAGGGAAAATTCACCCCTCCACTTT. This gives the protein CASSQGDRENSPLHF.